This T cell receptor (beta chain) was identified during a study of cytomegalovirus exposure and HLA in healthy donors. Findings of the study overall: It was reported in a later analysis that an Asian-associated ancestry cluster showed fewer N-insertions than the approximately 700-donor mean. It was in a later analysis that TCR association rates were seen to vary by HLA locus, highest for DRB1 and lowest for HLA-C.

The germline V gene encodes CDR1 SGHRS and CDR2 YFSETQ. The CDR3 loop spans 15 amino acids. As to this clone: What it binds is not known.

Vbeta (60) and Jbeta (13) primers were used in the PCR. This table comes from immunoSEQ multiplex PCR, and its TCRdb copy is limited to in-frame clones, with some not included. The data hold around 150,000 clones, with around 73% observed a single time. Sequencing used PBMCs. The receptor was derived from a human donor in good health. The chain combines TRBV5-1 with TRBJ2-5, with 7 bases lining up with TRBD1. TRBJ2-7 explains the end of the DNA better; the J call may be wrong. This CDR3 reads CASSPRRDRSPEQYF. CDR3 DNA: TGCGCCAGCAGTCCCCGCCGGGACAGATCACCCGAGCAGTACTTC.